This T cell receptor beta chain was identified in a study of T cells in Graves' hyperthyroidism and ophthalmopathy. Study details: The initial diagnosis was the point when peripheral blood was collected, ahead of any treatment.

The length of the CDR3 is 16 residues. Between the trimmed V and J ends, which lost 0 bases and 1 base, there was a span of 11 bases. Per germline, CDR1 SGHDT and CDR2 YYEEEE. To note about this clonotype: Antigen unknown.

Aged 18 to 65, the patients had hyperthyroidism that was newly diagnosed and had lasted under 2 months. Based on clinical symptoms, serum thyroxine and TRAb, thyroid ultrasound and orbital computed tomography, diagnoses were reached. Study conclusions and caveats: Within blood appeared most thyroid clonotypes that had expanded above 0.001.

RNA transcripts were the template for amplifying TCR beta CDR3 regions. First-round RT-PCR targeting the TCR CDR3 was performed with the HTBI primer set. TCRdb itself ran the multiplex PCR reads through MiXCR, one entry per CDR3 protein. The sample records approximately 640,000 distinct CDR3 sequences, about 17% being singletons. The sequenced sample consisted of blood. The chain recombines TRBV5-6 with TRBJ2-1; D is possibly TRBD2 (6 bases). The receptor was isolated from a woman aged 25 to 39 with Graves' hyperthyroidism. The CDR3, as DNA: TGTGCCAGCAGCTTGGACGGGAGTATTTCCTACAATGAGCAGTTCTTC. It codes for CASSLDGSISYNEQFF.